These 10 T cell receptor beta chains came from one sample sequenced in a study of cytomegalovirus exposure and HLA in healthy donors. PCR involved 60 Vbeta and 13 Jbeta primers. TCRdb's copy holds only in-frame clones and misses some; the assay was immunoSEQ multiplex PCR. The sample consists of 100,000 to 150,000 clones, about a sixth of them appearing once. Sample: PBMCs. Source of these receptors: a female donor in good health and CMV-seropositive.

The table lists this clone with a few counts. The genes are TRBV4-3 and TRBJ1-1; D ambiguous. Germline CDR1 LGHNA, CDR2 YSLEER. With 1 base removed from V and 4 bases from J, the gap between germline ends came to 10 bases. CDR3 length: 14 residues. The CDR3 sequence: CASSQATDTTEAFF. In DNA form, the CDR3 reads TGCGCCAGCAGCCAAGCTACAGACACCACTGAAGCTTTCTTT.

This clone has just a few counts. This chain joins TRBV29-1 and TRBJ1-4; D is perhaps TRBD1 (5 bases). V was trimmed by 3 bases and J by 5 bases, leaving 13 bases between them. Per germline, CDR1 SQVTM and CDR2 ANQGSEA. The CDR3 runs to 14 residues. CDR3 in amino acids: CSVDRGGENEKLFF. CDR3 coding DNA: TGCAGCGTTGACCGGGGAGGGGAAAATGAAAAACTGTTTTTT.

The V call is TRBV30, the J call TRBJ1-6, with D possibly TRBD1 on 6 matching bases. CDR1 and CDR2 from the germline V gene are GTSNPN and SVGIG (reference sequence). Deletions cut 3 bases from V and 9 bases from J, with 12 bases between. The CDR3 spans 13 residues. DNA of the CDR3: TGTGCCTGGAGCGCCAGGGGAACTTCACCCCTCCACTTT. It translates to CAWSARGTSPLHF.

In this sample, this clone turned up a few times. The rearrangement joins TRBV7-2 to TRBJ2-1; D call uncertain. There are 11 residues in the CDR3. V was trimmed by 7 bases and J by 5 bases, leaving 6 bases between them. In germline, CDR1 is SGHTA, CDR2 FQGNSA. This CDR3 reads CASTKNNEQFF. The DNA for the CDR3 is TGTGCCAGCACCAAAAACAATGAGCAGTTCTTC.

This clone was found a few times. V usage is TRBV29-1 and J usage is TRBJ2-7; TRBD1 matches 10 bases. This CDR3 region has 14 residues. Looked up from germline, CDR1 is SQVTM and CDR2 is ANQGSEA. V lost 4 bases and J lost 6; bases outside the gene matches: 9. The CDR3 is CSVGDRGLPGEQYF. DNA for the CDR3: TGCAGCGTTGGGGACAGGGGTCTCCCCGGCGAGCAGTACTTC.

The V and J genes are TRBV6-1 and TRBJ1-2, with D possibly TRBD1 on 5 matching bases. V gave up 2 bases and J gave up 8 bases, with 18 bases separating them. CDR1 and CDR2 from the germline V gene are MNHNS and SASEGT. CDR3 length equals 15 residues. The CDR3 DNA is TGTGCCAGCAGTGAACCAGGGTTCGCTATTGTAGGCTACACCTTC. Translation: CASSEPGFAIVGYTF.

The rearrangement links TRBV9 to TRBJ1-6, with 8 bases fitting TRBD1. The V gene's germline CDR1 is SGDLS and CDR2 YYNGEE. The J segment lost 5 bases and the V segment lost 2 bases, leaving 6 bases of the junction unmatched. This CDR3 region has 16 residues. CDR3: CASSVTGTGHNSPLHF. The CDR3 DNA is TGTGCCAGCAGCGTCACCGGGACAGGTCATAATTCACCCCTCCACTTT.

The rearrangement links TRBV5-1 to TRBJ1-1, with 8 positions matching TRBD1. CDR1 SGHRS and CDR2 YFSETQ come from the germline V gene. Germline trimming cut 2 bases from V and 0 bases from J; bases unmatched to any gene: 6. This CDR3 is 16 amino acids long. As DNA, the CDR3 is TGCGCCAGCAGCTTCTCGACAGGGGCGCTGAACACTGAAGCTTTCTTT. Translation: CASSFSTGALNTEAFF. Full variable domain (missing parts from reference TRBV5-1 and TRBJ1-1): KAGVTQTPRYLIKTRGQQVTLSCSPISGHRSVSWYQQTPGQGLQFLFEYFSETQRNKGNFPGRFSGRQFSNSRSEMNVSTLELGDSALYLCASSFSTGALNTEAFFGQGTRLTVV.

This clone appeared a few times. The chain's CDR3 is CASSEGQGNQPQHF. For the CDR3, the DNA is TGTGCCAGCAGTGAAGGACAGGGAAATCAGCCCCAGCATTTT. V is TRBV6-1 and J is TRBJ1-5, with 7 nucleotides matching TRBD1. CDR1 is MNHNS, CDR2 SASEGT, per germline. This CDR3 has 14 residues. The junction had 1 base not matched to a gene; V was cut back by 1 base and J by 4 bases.

This clone was seen more than once but under ten times. As DNA, the CDR3 is TGCGCCAGCAGCCTTACGGTCCAGCGGGATACGCAGTATTTT. As protein: CASSLTVQRDTQYF. This chain connects TRBV4-3 to TRBJ2-3, with TRBD2 as a possible D gene (5 bases). The CDR3 length is 14 residues. Trimming took off 4 bases at V and 6 bases at J, with 14 bases between the two ends. From germline, CDR1 is LGHNA and CDR2 YSLEER.